These 28 T cell receptor beta chains were all obtained from the same sample, sequenced in a study of vaccination and CD4 T cells after COVID-19. Cultured CD4+ T-cell DNA underwent Oncomine TCR Beta short-read sequencing. Each CDR3 protein gets one entry after TCRdb re-called the PCR reads with MiXCR. The sample consists of over 15,000 distinct CDR3 sequences, approximately 50% of them appearing once. These receptors' antigens are unknown. The sample's treatment: roughly ten-day PBMC culture with coronavirus spike peptide pools or control peptides (ViraFEST assay). Sequences were obtained from CD4+ T cells from blood, cultured in vitro. These receptors were taken from a human donor who had recovered from COVID-19.

The chain has TRBV4-2 and TRBJ2-3, with a possible D match to TRBD2 (6 bases). The ends were cut back, 2 bases at V and 6 bases at J, with 36 bases in the middle. The CDR3 is made up of 22 amino acids. Germline V gene sequence: CDR1 LGHNA, CDR2 YNFKEQ. CDR3: CASSQSLLDLGGEEGTKDTQYF. The CDR3 DNA reads as TGTGCCAGCAGCCAATCCCTCCTCGACTTGGGCGGCGAGGAGGGTACCAAGGATACGCAGTATTTT.

This clonotype was recorded a few times. This chain joins TRBV25-1 and TRBJ1-1; maybe TRBD1 (6 bases). The CDR3 sequence is 11 residues long. The germline V gene has CDR1 MGHDK and CDR2 SYGVNS. V lost 6 bases to trimming and J lost 8 bases, with 10 bases between them. CDR3 sequence (DNA): TGTGCCAGCAGGCTGGGGGCAGAAGCTTTCTTT. The encoded protein is CASRLGAEAFF.

The chain couples TRBV20-1 to TRBJ2-3; possibly TRBD2 for D (6 bases). Trimming took off 0 bases at V and 3 bases at J, with 13 bases between the two ends. From germline, CDR1 is DFQATT and CDR2 SNEGSKA (reference sequence). This CDR3 spans 15 amino acids. The CDR3 nucleotides read TGCAGTGCTAGAGATCTAGGGCTAGCGACAGATACGCAGTATTTT. It translates to CSARDLGLATDTQYF.

The chain uses TRBV5-4 and TRBJ1-2, with 8 bases aligning to TRBD1. The CDR3 covers 13 residues. In germline, CDR1 is SGHNT, CDR2 YYREEE (reference sequence). J was trimmed by 7 bases and V by 4 bases; bases with no gene match: 6. The CDR3 spells CASSTGQGLGYTF. CDR3 nucleotide sequence: TGTGCCAGCAGCACCGGACAGGGACTTGGCTACACCTTC.

J is TRBJ1-6 and V is TRBV28; TRBD1 matches 9 bases. Germline trimming cut 6 bases from V and 7 bases from J; bases unmatched to any gene: 7. This CDR3 is 15 amino acids long. Per germline, CDR1 MDHEN and CDR2 SYDVKM. CDR3 DNA sequence: TGTGCCAGCAGCGTCGTACAGGGGGCAAATTCACCCCTCCACTTT. This codes for CASSVVQGANSPLHF.

The chain uses TRBV10-1 and TRBJ2-2; weak D call: TRBD1 (5 bases). Germline CDR1 and CDR2: WNHNN and SYGVQD (reference sequence). V was trimmed by 4 bases and J by 5 bases, leaving 14 bases between them. This CDR3 is 15 amino acids long. The CDR3, as DNA: TGCGCCAGCAGTGGAGCAGGGATGAGTACCGGGGAGCTGTTTTTT. This codes for CASSGAGMSTGELFF.

This clonotype was counted between two and nine times. V gene TRBV15 combines with J gene TRBJ1-2; 7 bases match TRBD1. CDR1 LNHNV and CDR2 YYDKDF come from the germline V gene (reference sequence). V gave up 4 bases and J gave up 3 bases; unmatched junction bases: 2. CDR3 length equals 13 residues. The CDR3 loop is CATSMDRYYGYTF. In DNA form, the CDR3 reads TGTGCCACCAGCATGGACAGGTACTATGGCTACACCTTC.

This clonotype came up a few times. The chain recombines TRBV20-1 with TRBJ1-5; possible D gene TRBD1, 5 bases. This CDR3 is 13 amino acids long. Trimming took off 3 bases at V and 5 bases at J, with 11 bases between the two ends. Germline V gene sequence: CDR1 DFQATT, CDR2 SNEGSKA (reference sequence). The CDR3 DNA sequence: TGCAGTGCTAGGGGTGGGGACGATCAGCCCCAGCATTTT. Translation gives CSARGGDDQPQHF.

The V gene is TRBV7-2, the J gene TRBJ2-1; D is uncertain. This CDR3 has 12 residues. The V and J ends lost 2 bases and 7 bases respectively, with 6 bases between them. From germline, CDR1 is SGHTA and CDR2 FQGNSA. The CDR3 loop reads CASSLYWNEQFF. The CDR3 bases are TGTGCCAGCAGCTTATATTGGAATGAGCAGTTCTTC.

This sequence joins TRBV2 and TRBJ2-1; the D is unclear. V was clipped by 7 bases and J by 3 bases, with 7 bases between them. Germline CDR1 and CDR2: SNHLY and FYNNEI. CDR3 length: 12 amino acids. The CDR3 region has the DNA TGTGCCAGCACTACGGACTACAATGAGCAGTTCTTC. It is translated as CASTTDYNEQFF. Full variable domain (remainder filled in from reference TRBV2 and TRBJ2-1): EPEVTQTPSHQVTQMGQEVILRCVPISNHLYFYWYRQILGQKVEFLVSFYNNEISEKSEIFDDQFSVERPDGSNFTLKIRSTKLEDSAMYFCASTTDYNEQFFGPGTRLTVL.

Only a few counts were recorded for this clonotype. The chain's CDR3 is CASRLNRGEAFF. CDR3 DNA: TGTGCCAGCAGACTTAACAGGGGTGAAGCTTTCTTT. This chain uses TRBV6-1 with TRBJ1-1; TRBD1 agrees at 7 bases. The CDR3 extends over 12 amino acids. J was trimmed by 7 bases and V by 6 bases; bases with no gene match: 5. Per germline, CDR1 MNHNS and CDR2 SASEGT.

This clonotype was seen a handful of times. This chain uses TRBV2 with TRBJ1-2; D perhaps matches TRBD1 (6 bases). CDR3 length: 12 residues. From germline, CDR1 is SNHLY and CDR2 FYNNEI. V was cut by 6 bases and J by 8 bases, with 13 bases left in between. The CDR3 DNA sequence: TGTGCCAGCAGATCAGAGGGGGGAGGCTACACCTTC. Translated, it gives CASRSEGGGYTF.

The chain carries TRBV12-3 or TRBV12-4 and TRBJ2-5; perhaps TRBD2 as D (5 bases). This CDR3 has 12 residues. The V end lost 5 bases, the J end lost 7 bases, and 11 bases lay between the germline ends. CDR3 sequence reads: CASSAYRGTQYF. The CDR3 nucleotides are TGTGCCAGCAGTGCGTACCGGGGGACCCAGTACTTC.

This clonotype was counted a few times. This chain links TRBV11-3 with TRBJ2-1, with 10 positions matching TRBD2. CDR1 SGHNT and CDR2 YENEEA come from the germline V gene. The trim removed 2 bases at V and 8 bases at J, leaving 9 bases unmatched. This CDR3 has 16 residues. CDR3 protein: CASSLSAGGPSHEQFF. The CDR3 nucleotides are TGTGCCAGCAGCTTATCAGCGGGGGGGCCTTCCCATGAGCAGTTCTTC.

This rearrangement joins TRBV7-8 to TRBJ2-3; the match to TRBD1 covers 7 bases. Trimming took 4 bases from V and 1 from J; bases not matched to a gene: 2. The germline V gene has CDR1 SGHVS and CDR2 FQNEAQ. The CDR3 runs 14 residues. Written as DNA, the CDR3 is TGTGCCAGCAGCTCCGACAGGGGCACAGATACGCAGTATTTT. It translates to CASSSDRGTDTQYF.

This clonotype is a singleton in its sample. This chain uses TRBV7-2 with TRBJ1-2; 9 bases are a match to TRBD1. Germline values: CDR1 SGHTA, CDR2 FQGNSA. This CDR3 is built from 15 residues. V trimming: 5 bases; J trimming: 7 bases; junction bases outside the gene matches: 11. The CDR3 bases are TGTGCCAGCAGCGAAACCGGGACAGGGTATGGTGGCTACACCTTC. Translated, it gives CASSETGTGYGGYTF.

The V gene is TRBV27, the J gene TRBJ2-2; 7 nucleotides match TRBD1. V lost 5 bases to trimming and J lost 4 bases; unmatched junction nucleotides: 10. CDR3 size: 16 residues. Germline lookup yields CDR1 MNHEY and CDR2 SMNVEV (reference sequence). CDR3 nucleotide sequence: TGTGCCAGCAGTCAACAGGGGCCTAGTGGCACCGGGGAGCTGTTTTTT. Encoded protein: CASSQQGPSGTGELFF.

This clonotype was found a few times. This chain joins TRBV7-3 and TRBJ2-2, with D tentatively TRBD1 (6 bases). From germline, CDR1 is SGHTA and CDR2 FQGTGA. Trimming removed 5 bases at V and 1 base at J, with 8 bases between. The CDR3 covers 14 residues. Here the CDR3 reads CASSMTGNTGELFF. In DNA form, the CDR3 reads TGTGCCAGCAGCATGACAGGGAACACCGGGGAGCTGTTTTTT.

This chain connects TRBV7-2 to TRBJ2-7; 11 bases are shared with TRBD2. The germline V gene has CDR1 SGHTA and CDR2 FQGNSA. There are 15 residues in the CDR3. V shed 5 bases, J shed 3 bases, and the junction held 6 bases outside the gene matches. The CDR3 coding sequence is TGTGCCAGCAGCCTAAGACTAGCGGGACGCTACGAGCAGTACTTC. Amino acids: CASSLRLAGRYEQYF.

The chain employs TRBV6-1 and TRBJ2-3; TRBD2 agrees at 13 bases. The CDR3 runs 15 residues. Trimming took 5 bases from V and 4 from J; bases not matched to a gene: 3. From germline, CDR1 is MNHNS and CDR2 SASEGT. DNA for the CDR3: TGTGCCAGCAGTACTAGCGGGGGGGCCTCAGATACGCAGTATTTT. Its protein product is CASSTSGGASDTQYF.

This clonotype was counted between two and nine times. The CDR3 bases are TGTGCCAGCAGACCCACAGGGACCGCTAACTATGGCTACACCTTC. This sequence encodes CASRPTGTANYGYTF. This sequence joins TRBV12-3 or TRBV12-4 and TRBJ1-2; the D gene is possibly TRBD1 (6 bases). This CDR3 spans 15 amino acids. Trimming cost V 6 bases and J 0 bases, with 14 bases left between them.

The chain links TRBV28 to TRBJ2-7, with D perhaps being TRBD1 or TRBD2 (5 bases each). The CDR3 has 14 amino acids. Germline V gene lookup returns CDR1 MDHEN and CDR2 SYDVKM. The germline V and J ends were trimmed by 3 bases and 2 bases, with 11 bases remaining between them. CDR3 region: CASSLGRGPYEQYF. The CDR3 DNA is TGTGCCAGCAGTTTGGGCCGGGGCCCCTACGAGCAGTACTTC.

This clonotype occurred a few times. The gene calls are TRBV7-2 and TRBJ2-2; D is unclear. Deletions cut 5 bases from V and 2 bases from J, with 9 bases between. In germline, CDR1 is SGHTA, CDR2 FQGNSA. The CDR3 has 14 residues. CDR3 DNA sequence: TGTGCCAGCAGCCCGGACCCCAACACCGGGGAGCTGTTTTTT. It is translated as CASSPDPNTGELFF.

V usage is TRBV11-1 and J usage is TRBJ2-5, with TRBD1 identical over 7 bases. CDR1 is SGHAT and CDR2 is FQDESV in the germline V gene (reference sequence). After removal of 3 bases from V and 4 bases from J, the junction contained 2 bases not matched to a gene. This CDR3 is built from 13 residues. CDR3 loop: CASSFPGGETQYF. The CDR3 DNA is TGTGCCAGCAGCTTCCCAGGGGGAGAGACCCAGTACTTC.

The rearrangement joins TRBV24-1 to TRBJ1-2; no definite D call. The germline gives CDR1 KGHDR, CDR2 SFDVKD. CDR3 length: 12 residues. V dropped 12 bases and J dropped 3 bases, with 13 bases sitting between them. The CDR3 sequence is CAPIGVDYGYTF. Written as DNA, the CDR3 is TGTGCCCCCATCGGGGTGGACTATGGCTACACCTTC.

This clonotype came up once. The chain is built from TRBV18 and TRBJ2-3; tentative D call: TRBD2 (5 bases). The germline gives CDR1 KGHSH, CDR2 LQKENI. CDR3 size: 16 residues. Trimming removed 3 bases at V and 2 bases at J, with 15 bases between. The CDR3 DNA is TGTGCCAGCTCACCTGTGTGGGAGCCCTCCACAGATACGCAGTATTTT. This translates into CASSPVWEPSTDTQYF.

V gene TRBV20-1 combines with J gene TRBJ2-7, with 11 bases fitting TRBD1. From germline, CDR1 is DFQATT and CDR2 SNEGSKA (reference sequence). J gave up 4 bases and V 0 bases, and 2 bases lay outside the gene matches. The CDR3 totals 14 residues. This chain's CDR3 is CSARDGQGAYEQYF. In nucleotides, the CDR3 is TGCAGTGCTAGAGATGGACAGGGGGCTTACGAGCAGTACTTC.

The chain joins TRBV12-3 or TRBV12-4 to TRBJ2-2; TRBD1 matches at 8 bases. The V segment lost 5 bases and the J segment 6 bases; nucleotides outside the gene matches: 8. The CDR3 loop spans 15 amino acids. CDR3 residues: CASSPDRVVSGELFF. Written as DNA, the CDR3 is TGTGCCAGCAGTCCGGACAGGGTGGTTTCCGGGGAGCTGTTTTTT.